The clone carrying this T cell receptor (beta chain) has only one observation. Primers used in a second PCR of roughly 6 to 11 cycles were a sample-barcoded 5' primer and a J-beta primer mix. TCRdb independently ran MiXCR on the 5' RACE reads; one entry per CDR3 protein. Of some 890,000 distinct CDR3 sequences listed, about 27% are singletons. This sample was taken from a study of blood T cells in healthy people across ages. The CDR3 runs 12 residues. The germline V gene has CDR1 ENHRY and CDR2 SYGVKD. V gave up 10 bases and J gave up 6 bases, with 16 bases separating them. These data are also associated with another study on T cells of mothers and their children.

V usage is TRBV10-3 and J usage is TRBJ2-7, with a tentative D call TRBD2 (6 bases). The clonotype comes from a woman aged 35 to 49 in good health. The sequencing sample was made of blood. The DNA for the CDR3 is TGTGCCAGCTCATTGGGGGGTTTCGAGCAGTACTTC. It encodes CASSLGGFEQYF.